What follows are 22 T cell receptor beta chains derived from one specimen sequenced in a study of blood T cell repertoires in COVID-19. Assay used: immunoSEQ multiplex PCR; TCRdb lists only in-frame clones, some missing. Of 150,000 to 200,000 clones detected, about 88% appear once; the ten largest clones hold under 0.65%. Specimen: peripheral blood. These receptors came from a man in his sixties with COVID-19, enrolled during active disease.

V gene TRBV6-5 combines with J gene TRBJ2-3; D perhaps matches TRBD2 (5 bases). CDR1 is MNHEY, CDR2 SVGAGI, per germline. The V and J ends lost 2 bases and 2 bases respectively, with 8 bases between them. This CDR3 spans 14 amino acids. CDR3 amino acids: CASSYRTHTDTQYF. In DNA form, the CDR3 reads TGTGCCAGCAGTTACCGGACTCACACAGATACGCAGTATTTT.

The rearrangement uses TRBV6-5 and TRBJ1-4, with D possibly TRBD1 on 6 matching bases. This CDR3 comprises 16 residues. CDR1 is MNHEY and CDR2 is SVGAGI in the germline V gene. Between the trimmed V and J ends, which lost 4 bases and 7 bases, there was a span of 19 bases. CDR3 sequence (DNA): TGTGCCAGCAGTTGGACGAGCGGACAGTTGAGTGAAAAACTGTTTTTT. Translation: CASSWTSGQLSEKLFF.

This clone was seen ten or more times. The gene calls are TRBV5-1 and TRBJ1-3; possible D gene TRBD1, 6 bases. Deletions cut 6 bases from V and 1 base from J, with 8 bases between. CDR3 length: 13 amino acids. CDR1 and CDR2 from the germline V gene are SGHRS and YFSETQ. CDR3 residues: CASTRGSGNTIYF. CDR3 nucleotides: TGCGCCAGCACGAGGGGGTCTGGAAACACCATATATTTT. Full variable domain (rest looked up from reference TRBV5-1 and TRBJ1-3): KAGVTQTPRYLIKTRGQQVTLSCSPISGHRSVSWYQQTPGQGLQFLFEYFSETQRNKGNFPGRFSGRQFSNSRSEMNVSTLELGDSALYLCASTRGSGNTIYFGEGSWLTVV.

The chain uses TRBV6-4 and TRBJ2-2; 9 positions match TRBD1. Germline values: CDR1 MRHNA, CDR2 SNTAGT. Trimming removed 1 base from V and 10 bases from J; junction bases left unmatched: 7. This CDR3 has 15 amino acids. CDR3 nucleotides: TGTGCCAGCAGTGACTTAGGGACAGGGAGGTCGGAGCTGTTTTTT. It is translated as CASSDLGTGRSELFF.

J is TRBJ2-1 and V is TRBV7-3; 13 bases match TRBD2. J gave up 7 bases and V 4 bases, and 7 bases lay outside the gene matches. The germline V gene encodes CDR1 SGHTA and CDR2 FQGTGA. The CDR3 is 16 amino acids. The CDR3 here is CASSSQTSGRMNEQFF. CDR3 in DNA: TGTGCCAGCAGCTCACAGACTAGCGGGAGGATGAATGAGCAGTTCTTC.

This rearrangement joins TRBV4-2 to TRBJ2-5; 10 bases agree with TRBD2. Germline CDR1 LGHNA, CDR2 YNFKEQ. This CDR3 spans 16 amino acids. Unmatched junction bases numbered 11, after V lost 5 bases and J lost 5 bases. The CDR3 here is CASSYNPLAGAETQYF. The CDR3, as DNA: TGTGCCAGCAGCTACAACCCCCTAGCGGGAGCTGAGACCCAGTACTTC.

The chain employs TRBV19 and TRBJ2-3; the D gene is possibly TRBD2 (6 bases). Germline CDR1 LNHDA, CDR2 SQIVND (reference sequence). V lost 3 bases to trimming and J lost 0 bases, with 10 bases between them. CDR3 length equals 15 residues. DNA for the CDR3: TGTGCCAGTAGTATTCGGGGGATTAGCACAGATACGCAGTATTTT. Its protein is CASSIRGISTDTQYF.

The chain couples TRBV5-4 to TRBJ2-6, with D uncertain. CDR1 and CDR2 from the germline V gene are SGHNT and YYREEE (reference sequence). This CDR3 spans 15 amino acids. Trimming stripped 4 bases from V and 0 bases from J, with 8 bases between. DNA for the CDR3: TGTGCCAGCAGCCCGACACTCTCTGGGGCCAACGTCCTGACTTTC. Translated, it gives CASSPTLSGANVLTF.

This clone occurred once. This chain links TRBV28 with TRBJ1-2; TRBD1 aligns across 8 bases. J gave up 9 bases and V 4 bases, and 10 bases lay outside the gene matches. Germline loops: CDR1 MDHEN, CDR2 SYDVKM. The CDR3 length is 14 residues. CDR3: CASSSLTGGASYTF. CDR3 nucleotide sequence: TGTGCCAGCAGTTCTCTAACAGGGGGGGCAAGCTACACCTTC.

Here the CDR3 reads CASSLGTGGPYEQYF. In DNA form, the CDR3 reads TGTGCCAGCAGCCTTGGGACAGGGGGGCCCTACGAGCAGTACTTC. This chain uses TRBV7-9 with TRBJ2-7; TRBD1 matches 11 bases. Trimming cost V 5 bases and J 2 bases; bases outside gene matches: 5. This CDR3 spans 15 amino acids. CDR1 and CDR2 (germline): SEHNR, FQNEAQ (reference sequence).

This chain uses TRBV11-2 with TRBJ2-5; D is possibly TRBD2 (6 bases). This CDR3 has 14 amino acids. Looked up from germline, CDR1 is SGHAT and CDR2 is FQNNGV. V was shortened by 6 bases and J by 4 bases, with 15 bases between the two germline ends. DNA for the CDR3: TGTGCCAGCAGTCCTGGGAGGACGAGAGAGACCCAGTACTTC. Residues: CASSPGRTRETQYF. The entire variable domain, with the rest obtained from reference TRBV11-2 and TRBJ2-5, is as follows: EAGVAQSPRYKIIEKRQSVAFWCNPISGHATLYWYQQILGQGPKLLIQFQNNGVVDDSQLPKDRFSAERLKGVDSTLKIQPAKLEDSAVYLCASSPGRTRETQYFGPGTRLLVL.

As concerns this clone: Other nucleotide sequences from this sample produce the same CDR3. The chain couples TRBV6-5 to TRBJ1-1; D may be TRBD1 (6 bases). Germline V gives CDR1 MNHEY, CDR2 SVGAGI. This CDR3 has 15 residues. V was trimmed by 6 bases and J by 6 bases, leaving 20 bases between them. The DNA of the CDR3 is TGTGCCAGCAGCCCCGGATCGGGGGGCGCCGCTGAAGCTTTCTTT. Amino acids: CASSPGSGGAAEAFF.

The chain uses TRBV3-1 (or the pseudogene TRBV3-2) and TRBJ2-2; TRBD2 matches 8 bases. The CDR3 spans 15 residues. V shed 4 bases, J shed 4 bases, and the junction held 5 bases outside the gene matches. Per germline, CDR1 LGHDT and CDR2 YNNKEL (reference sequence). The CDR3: CASSPRTSITGELFF. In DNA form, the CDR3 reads TGTGCCAGCAGCCCCCGGACTAGCATCACCGGGGAGCTGTTTTTT.

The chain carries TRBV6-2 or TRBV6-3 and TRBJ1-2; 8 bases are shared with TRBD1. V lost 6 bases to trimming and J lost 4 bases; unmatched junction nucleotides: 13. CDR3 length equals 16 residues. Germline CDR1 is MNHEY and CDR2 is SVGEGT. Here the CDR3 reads CASSSGQVKERYGYTF. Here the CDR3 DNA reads TGTGCCAGCAGCTCGGGACAGGTAAAAGAACGCTATGGCTACACCTTC.

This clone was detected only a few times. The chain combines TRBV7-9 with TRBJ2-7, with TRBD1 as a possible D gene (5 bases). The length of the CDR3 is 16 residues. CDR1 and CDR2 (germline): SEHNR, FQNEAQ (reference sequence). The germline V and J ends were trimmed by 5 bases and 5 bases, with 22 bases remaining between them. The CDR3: CASSPLHSSGQDEQYF. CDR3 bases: TGTGCCAGCAGCCCTCTACACTCGTCAGGGCAAGACGAGCAGTACTTC.

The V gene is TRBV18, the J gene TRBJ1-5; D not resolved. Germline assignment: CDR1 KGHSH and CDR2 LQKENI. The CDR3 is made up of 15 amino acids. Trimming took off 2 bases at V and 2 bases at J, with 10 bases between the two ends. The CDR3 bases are TGTGCCAGCTCACCAGAGGGAATGCGCAATCAGCCCCAGCATTTT. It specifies CASSPEGMRNQPQHF.

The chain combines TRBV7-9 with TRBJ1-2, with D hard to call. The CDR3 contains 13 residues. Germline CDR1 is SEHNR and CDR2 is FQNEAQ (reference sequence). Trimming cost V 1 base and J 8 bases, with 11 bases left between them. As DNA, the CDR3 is TGTGCCAGCAGCTTAGAGCAATCCACGGGCTACACCTTC. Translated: CASSLEQSTGYTF.

As DNA, the CDR3 is TGTGCCAGCTGGGGGACAGGAGGCGGCTACACCTTC. Protein sequence: CASWGTGGGYTF. The chain employs TRBV6-6 and TRBJ1-2, with 8 nucleotides matching TRBD1. From germline, CDR1 is MNHNY and CDR2 SVGAGI (reference sequence). This CDR3 is 12 amino acids long. V was pared by 8 bases and J by 8 bases, with 7 bases of the junction left unmatched.

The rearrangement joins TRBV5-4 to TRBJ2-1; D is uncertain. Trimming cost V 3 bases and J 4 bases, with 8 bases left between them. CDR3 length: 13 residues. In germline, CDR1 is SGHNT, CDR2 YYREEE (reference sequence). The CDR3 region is CASSSNLYNEQFF. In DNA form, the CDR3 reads TGTGCCAGCAGCTCCAATTTGTACAATGAGCAGTTCTTC.

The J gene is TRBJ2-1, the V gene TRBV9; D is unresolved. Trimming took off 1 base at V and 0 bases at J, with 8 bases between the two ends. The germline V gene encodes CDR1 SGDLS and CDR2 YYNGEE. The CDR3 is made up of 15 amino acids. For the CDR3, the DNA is TGTGCCAGCAGCGTAAGCCCTAGCTCCTACAATGAGCAGTTCTTC. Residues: CASSVSPSSYNEQFF.

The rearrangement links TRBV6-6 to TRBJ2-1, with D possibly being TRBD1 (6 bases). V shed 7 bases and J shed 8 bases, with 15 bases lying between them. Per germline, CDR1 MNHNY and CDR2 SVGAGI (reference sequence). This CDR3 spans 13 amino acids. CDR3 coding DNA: TGTGCCAGCACTAGGGGGAGTCTGGATGAGCAGTTCTTC. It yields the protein CASTRGSLDEQFF.

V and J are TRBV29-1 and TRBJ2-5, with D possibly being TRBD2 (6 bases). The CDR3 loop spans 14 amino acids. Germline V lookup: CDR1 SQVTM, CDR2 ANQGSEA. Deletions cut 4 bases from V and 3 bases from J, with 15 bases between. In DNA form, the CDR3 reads TGCAGCGTTGTAGGCGGGACCAATAAAGAGACCCAGTACTTC. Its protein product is CSVVGGTNKETQYF.